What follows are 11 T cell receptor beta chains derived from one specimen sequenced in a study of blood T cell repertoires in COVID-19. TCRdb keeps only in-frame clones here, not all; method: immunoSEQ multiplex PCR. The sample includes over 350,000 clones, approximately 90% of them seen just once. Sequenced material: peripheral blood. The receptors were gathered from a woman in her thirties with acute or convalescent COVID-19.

The DNA of the CDR3 is TGTGCCAGCAGCTTAGTCGGGACAGGGACAGATACGCAGTATTTT. Its protein is CASSLVGTGTDTQYF. The chain employs TRBV7-8 and TRBJ2-3; 9 positions agree with TRBD1. This CDR3 comprises 15 residues. Trimming cost V 1 base and J 3 bases; bases outside gene matches: 2. Germline assignment: CDR1 SGHVS and CDR2 FQNEAQ.

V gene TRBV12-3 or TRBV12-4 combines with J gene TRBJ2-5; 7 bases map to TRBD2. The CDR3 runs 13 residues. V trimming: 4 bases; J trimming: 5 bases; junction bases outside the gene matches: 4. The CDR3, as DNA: TGTGCCAGCAGTTGGGGGGGTTGGGAGACCCAGTACTTC. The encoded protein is CASSWGGWETQYF.

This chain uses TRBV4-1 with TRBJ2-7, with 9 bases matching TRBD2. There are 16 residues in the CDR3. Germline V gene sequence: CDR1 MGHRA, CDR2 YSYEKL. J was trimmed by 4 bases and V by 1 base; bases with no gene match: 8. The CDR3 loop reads CASSQGGSGGTYEQYF. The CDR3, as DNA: TGCGCCAGCAGCCAAGGAGGTAGCGGGGGTACATACGAGCAGTACTTC.

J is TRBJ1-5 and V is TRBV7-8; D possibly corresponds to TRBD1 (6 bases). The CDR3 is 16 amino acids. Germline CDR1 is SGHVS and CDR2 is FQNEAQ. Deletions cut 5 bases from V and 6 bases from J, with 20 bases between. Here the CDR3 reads CASSKSERGFSQPQHF. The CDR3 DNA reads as TGTGCCAGCAGCAAATCCGAAAGGGGGTTCAGTCAGCCCCAGCATTTT.

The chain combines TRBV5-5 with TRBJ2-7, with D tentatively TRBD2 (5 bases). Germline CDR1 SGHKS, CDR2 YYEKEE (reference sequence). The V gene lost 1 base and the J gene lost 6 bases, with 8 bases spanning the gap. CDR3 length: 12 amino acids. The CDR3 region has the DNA TGTGCCAGCAGCTTGTATGAGGGCGAGCAGTACTTC. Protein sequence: CASSLYEGEQYF.

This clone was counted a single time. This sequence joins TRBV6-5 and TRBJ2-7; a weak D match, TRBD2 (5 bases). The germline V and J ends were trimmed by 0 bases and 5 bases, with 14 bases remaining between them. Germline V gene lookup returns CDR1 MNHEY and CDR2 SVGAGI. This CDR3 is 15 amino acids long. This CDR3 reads CASSYSRAGFHEQYF. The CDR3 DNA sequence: TGTGCCAGCAGTTACTCGAGGGCAGGTTTCCACGAGCAGTACTTC.

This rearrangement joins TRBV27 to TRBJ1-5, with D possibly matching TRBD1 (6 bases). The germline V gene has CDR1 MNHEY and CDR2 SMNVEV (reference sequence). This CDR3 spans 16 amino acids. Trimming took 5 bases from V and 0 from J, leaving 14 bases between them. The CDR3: CASSPDRRYSNQPQHF. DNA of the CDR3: TGTGCCAGCAGTCCAGACAGGCGTTATAGCAATCAGCCCCAGCATTTT.

CDR3 nucleotides: TGTGCCACCAGCAGAGACCGGGGGGAAGTACACGAGCAGTACTTC. Its protein product is CATSRDRGEVHEQYF. This chain links TRBV15 with TRBJ2-7; 7 nucleotides match TRBD2. Germline CDR1 and CDR2: LNHNV and YYDKDF (reference sequence). This CDR3 is built from 15 residues. Germline trimming cut 0 bases from V and 5 bases from J; bases unmatched to any gene: 7. Looking up the rest from reference TRBV15 and TRBJ2-7 gives the full variable domain: DAMVIQNPRYQVTQFGKPVTLSCSQTLNHNVMYWYQQKSSQAPKLLFHYYDKDFNNEADTPDNFQSRRPNTSFCFLDIRSPGLGDTAMYLCATSRDRGEVHEQYFGPGTRLTVT.

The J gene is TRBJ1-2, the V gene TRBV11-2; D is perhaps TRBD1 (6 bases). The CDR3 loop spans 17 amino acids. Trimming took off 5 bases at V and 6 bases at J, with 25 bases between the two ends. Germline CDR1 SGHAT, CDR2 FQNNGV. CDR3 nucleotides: TGTGCCAGCAGCCCTAGTAGGGGGACGGCCCGCTTGGATGGCTACACCTTC. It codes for CASSPSRGTARLDGYTF. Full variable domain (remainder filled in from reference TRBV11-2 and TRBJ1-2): EAGVAQSPRYKIIEKRQSVAFWCNPISGHATLYWYQQILGQGPKLLIQFQNNGVVDDSQLPKDRFSAERLKGVDSTLKIQPAKLEDSAVYLCASSPSRGTARLDGYTFGSGTRLTVV.

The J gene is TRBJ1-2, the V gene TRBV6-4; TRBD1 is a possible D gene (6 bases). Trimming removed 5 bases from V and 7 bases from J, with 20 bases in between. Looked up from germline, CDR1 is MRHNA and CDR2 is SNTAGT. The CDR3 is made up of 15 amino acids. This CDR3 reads CASSPNTGLLGGYTF. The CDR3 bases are TGTGCCAGCAGTCCCAATACAGGGCTCCTGGGTGGCTACACCTTC.

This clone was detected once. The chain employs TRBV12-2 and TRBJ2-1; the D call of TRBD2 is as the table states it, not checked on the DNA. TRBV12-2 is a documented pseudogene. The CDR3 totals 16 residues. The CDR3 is CASRLAFWTGVNEQFF. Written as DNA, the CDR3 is TGTGCAAGTCGCTTAGCCTTCTGGACGGGGGTAAATGAGCAGTTCTTC.